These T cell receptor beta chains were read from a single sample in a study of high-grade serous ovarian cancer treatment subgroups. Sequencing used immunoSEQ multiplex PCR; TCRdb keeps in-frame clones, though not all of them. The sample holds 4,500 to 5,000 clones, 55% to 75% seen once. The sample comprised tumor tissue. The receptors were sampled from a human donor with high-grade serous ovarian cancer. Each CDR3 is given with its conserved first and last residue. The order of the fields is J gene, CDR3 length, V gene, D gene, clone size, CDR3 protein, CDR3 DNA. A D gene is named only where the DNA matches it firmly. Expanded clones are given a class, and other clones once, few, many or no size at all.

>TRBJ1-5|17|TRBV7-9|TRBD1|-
CASSLSSQGFSNQPQHF
TGTGCCAGCAGCTTAAGCTCACAGGGGTTTAGCAATCAGCCCCAGCATTTT
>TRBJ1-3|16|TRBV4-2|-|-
CASSQGGELSGNTIYF
TGTGCCAGCAGCCAAGGGGGGGAGCTCTCTGGAAACACCATATATTTT
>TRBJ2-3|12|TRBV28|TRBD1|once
CASRIQGFAQYF
TGTGCCAGCAGGATACAGGGGTTTGCGCAGTATTTT
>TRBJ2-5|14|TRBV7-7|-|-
CASSLGRRGETQYF
TGTGCCAGCAGCTTGGGTAGACGGGGGGAGACCCAGTACTTC
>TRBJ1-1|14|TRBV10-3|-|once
CAISESRDTGEAFF
TGTGCCATCAGTGAGTCGCGGGACACTGGTGAAGCTTTCTTT
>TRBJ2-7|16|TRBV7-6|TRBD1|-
CASSSRNRGRTYEQYF
TGTGCCAGCAGCTCCCGAAACAGGGGCCGTACCTACGAGCAGTACTTC
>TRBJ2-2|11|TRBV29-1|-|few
CSVLNTGELFF
TGCAGCGTCCTGAACACCGGGGAGCTGTTTTTT
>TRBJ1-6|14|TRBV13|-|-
CASSLIPENSPLHF
TGTGCCAGCAGCTTAATTCCGGAAAATTCACCCCTCCACTTT
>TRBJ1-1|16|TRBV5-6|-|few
CASSRSFGGRWTEAFF
TGTGCCAGCAGCCGATCCTTTGGGGGGCGTTGGACTGAAGCTTTCTTT
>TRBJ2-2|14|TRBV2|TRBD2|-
CASRLAGETGELFF
TGTGCCAGTAGACTAGCGGGGGAAACCGGGGAGCTGTTTTTT
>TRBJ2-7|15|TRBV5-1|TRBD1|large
CASSRDRSESYEQYF
TGCGCCAGCAGTCGGGACAGGTCCGAGTCCTACGAGCAGTACTTC
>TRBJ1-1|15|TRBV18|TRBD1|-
CASSPRDSSNTEAFF
TGTGCCAGCTCACCCAGGGACAGCTCGAACACTGAAGCTTTCTTT
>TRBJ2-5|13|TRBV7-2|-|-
CASSQGARGTQYF
TGTGCCAGCAGCCAGGGAGCTAGAGGGACCCAGTACTTC
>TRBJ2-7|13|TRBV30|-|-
CAWSVALDNEQYF
TGTGCCTGGAGTGTAGCCCTAGATAACGAGCAGTACTTC
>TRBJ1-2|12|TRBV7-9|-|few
CASSQSIDGYTF
TGTGCCAGCAGCCAGTCCATCGATGGCTACACCTTC
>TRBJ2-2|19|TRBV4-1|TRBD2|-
CASSQVMGLAGLNTGELFF
TGCGCCAGCAGCCAAGTAATGGGACTAGCGGGACTGAACACCGGGGAGCTGTTTTTT
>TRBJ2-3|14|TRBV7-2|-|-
CASSLEGATDTQYF
TGTGCCAGCAGCTTGGAGGGGGCCACAGATACGCAGTATTTT
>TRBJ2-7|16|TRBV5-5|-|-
CASSLNPGGGPYEQYF
TGTGCCAGCAGCTTGAATCCGGGAGGGGGCCCCTACGAGCAGTACTTC
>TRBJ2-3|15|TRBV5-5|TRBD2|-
CASSPGGYRTDTQYF
TGTGCCAGCAGCCCGGGGGGGTACCGCACAGATACGCAGTATTTT
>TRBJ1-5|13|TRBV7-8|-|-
CASRRDLGEPQHF
TGTGCCAGCAGAAGGGACCTGGGGGAGCCCCAGCATTTT
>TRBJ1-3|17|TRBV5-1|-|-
CASSLQTDGVSGNTIYF
TGCGCCAGCAGCTTGCAGACCGACGGGGTCTCTGGAAACACCATATATTTT
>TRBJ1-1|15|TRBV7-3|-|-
CASSLLHNTNTEAFF
TGTGCCAGCAGCTTATTACACAATACGAACACTGAAGCTTTCTTT